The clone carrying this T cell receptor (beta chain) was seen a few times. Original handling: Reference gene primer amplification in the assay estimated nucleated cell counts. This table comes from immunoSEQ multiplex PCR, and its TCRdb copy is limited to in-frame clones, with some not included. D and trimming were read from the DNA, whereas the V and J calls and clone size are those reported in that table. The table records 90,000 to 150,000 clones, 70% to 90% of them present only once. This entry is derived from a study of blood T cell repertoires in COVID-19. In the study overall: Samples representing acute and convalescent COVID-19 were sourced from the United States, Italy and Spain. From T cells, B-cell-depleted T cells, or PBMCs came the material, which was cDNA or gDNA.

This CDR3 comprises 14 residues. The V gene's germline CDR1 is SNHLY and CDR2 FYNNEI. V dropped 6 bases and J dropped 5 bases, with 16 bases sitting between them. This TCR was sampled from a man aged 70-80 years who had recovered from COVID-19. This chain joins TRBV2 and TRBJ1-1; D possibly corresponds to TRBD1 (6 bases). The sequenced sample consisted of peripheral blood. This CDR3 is CASRRTQGTTEAFF. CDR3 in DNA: TGTGCCAGCAGGCGGACTCAGGGGACGACTGAAGCTTTCTTT.